The rows below give T cell receptor beta chains drawn from one sample of a study of blood T cell repertoires in COVID-19. TCRdb keeps only in-frame clones here, not all; method: immunoSEQ multiplex PCR. The table lists about 30,000 clones, around nine tenths of them singletons. Source material: peripheral blood. The origin of the receptors is a human donor in a cohort sampled during active COVID-19. The donor label of this sample is uncertain. Both conserved end residues are part of each CDR3. A D gene is named only where the DNA matches it firmly. Rows give clone size only sometimes, using once, few, many, or a class for an expanded clone.

j_call cdr3_length clone_size v_call d_call cdr3_nt cdr3_aa
TRBJ1-5 14 - TRBV15 - TGTGCCACCAGCAGACCCGACAGCAACCAGCCCCAGCATTTT CATSRPDSNQPQHF
TRBJ2-7 13 - TRBV5-4 TRBD1 TGTGCCAGCAGCCCTACAGGGGGCCCCGAGCAGTACTTC CASSPTGGPEQYF
TRBJ1-6 14 - TRBV11-1 - TGTGCCAGCGGACAAACCATCAACAATTCACCCCTCCACTTT CASGQTINNSPLHF
TRBJ2-7 15 few TRBV10-3 TRBD1 TGTGCCATCAGTAAAACCGGGACAGCAGCCTACGAGCAGTACTTC CAISKTGTAAYEQYF
TRBJ2-4 13 - TRBV30 TRBD1 TGTGCCTGGAGGCGGACAGGGGGAAACATTCAGTACTTC CAWRRTGGNIQYF
TRBJ2-4 13 - TRBV5-4 - TGTGCCAGCAGCTTCAGTGCCAAAAACATTCAGTACTTC CASSFSAKNIQYF
TRBJ2-3 14 - TRBV25-1 - TGTGCCAGCAGTGAGGGTAGCCCCACAGATACGCAGTATTTT CASSEGSPTDTQYF
TRBJ1-6 17 - TRBV20-1 - TGCAGTGCTAGTCAGCCAATCGACGGGGGTTGGAATTCACCCCTCCACTTT CSASQPIDGGWNSPLHF
TRBJ1-2 12 - TRBV10-2 TRBD1 TGCGCCAGCCGAAGGACAGGGGTCGGCTACACCTTC CASRRTGVGYTF
TRBJ2-5 14 once TRBV15 - TGTGCCACCAGCAGAGTTAGGATTCGGGGGACCCAGTACTTC CATSRVRIRGTQYF
TRBJ1-2 15 - TRBV3-1/TRBV3-2 - TGTGCCAGCAGCCAAACATACCTTAATCCGTATGGCTACACCTTC CASSQTYLNPYGYTF
TRBJ2-1 16 - TRBV7-6 - TGTGCCAGCAGCTTAGGCCTGCCCACAGGGCTCGATGAGCAGTTCTTC CASSLGLPTGLDEQFF
TRBJ2-7 14 - TRBV27 TRBD2 TGTGCCAGCAGGCGGGCTAGCGGGACCGGCGAGCAGTACTTC CASRRASGTGEQYF
TRBJ2-5 14 once TRBV19 - TGTGCCAGTAGTACTCAGGGGTCCCAAGAGACCCAGTACTTC CASSTQGSQETQYF
TRBJ1-2 15 once TRBV5-4 - TGTGCCAGCAGCTTGTACAACGACAGGTTCTATGGCTACACCTTC CASSLYNDRFYGYTF
TRBJ1-3 15 - TRBV5-1 TRBD1 TGCGCCAGCAGCAGGACAGGATCCTTGGGGAACACCATATATTTT CASSRTGSLGNTIYF
TRBJ2-7 11 - TRBV2 - TGTGCCAGCAGTGAGTTATCCGAGCAGTACTTC CASSELSEQYF
TRBJ1-2 15 few TRBV6-5 - TGTGCCAGCAGTTTCCAGGGTCCATCCAACTATGGCTACACCTTC CASSFQGPSNYGYTF
TRBJ2-1 16 - TRBV30 TRBD2 TGTGCCTGGAGTCCTCTAGCGGGAGGTGCCACTAATGAGCAGTTCTTC CAWSPLAGGATNEQFF
TRBJ2-6 16 medium-sized TRBV3-1/TRBV3-2 - TGTGCCAGCAGCCAGAGGCGGGATTCTGGGGCCAACGTCCTGACTTTC CASSQRRDSGANVLTF
TRBJ1-5 15 - TRBV6-2/TRBV6-3 - TGTGCCAGCAGTCCCACCGCCAGTCCCAGGCAGCCCCAGCATTTT CASSPTASPRQPQHF
TRBJ2-3 14 - TRBV7-2 - TGTGCCAGCAGCAGGCCCGGGTACACAGATACGCAGTATTTT CASSRPGYTDTQYF
TRBJ1-1 14 - TRBV9 TRBD1 TGTGCCAGCAGCGAGATACAGGGGGCGGGTGAAGCTTTCTTT CASSEIQGAGEAFF
TRBJ2-5 15 - TRBV5-1 - TGCGCCAGCAGCTTGGGACTAAGGCCCGTGGAGACCCAGTACTTC CASSLGLRPVETQYF
TRBJ2-7 13 - TRBV7-2 - TGTGCCAGCAGCCCAAAGGTGGGGGCCGAGCAGTACTTC CASSPKVGAEQYF
TRBJ2-1 18 once TRBV9 TRBD2 TGTGCCAGCAGCGTAGCCAGCGGGAGGGCGAGCTCCTACAATGAGCAGTTCTTC CASSVASGRASSYNEQFF
TRBJ2-7 15 - TRBV5-6 - TGTGCCAGCAGCTTGGACGTTGTCAGGTCAGGCGAGCAGTACTTC CASSLDVVRSGEQYF
TRBJ2-3 16 - TRBV24-1 - TGTGCCACCAGTGAATACAGGGTTGAGGGCACAGATACGCAGTATTTT CATSEYRVEGTDTQYF
TRBJ2-5 13 - TRBV6-5 TRBD1 TGTGCCAGCAGCATCGACAGGGCAGAGACCCAGTACTTC CASSIDRAETQYF
TRBJ2-7 16 - TRBV6-1 TRBD2 TGTGCCAGCAGTGGACGGACTAGCGGATATACCTACGAGCAGTACTTC CASSGRTSGYTYEQYF
TRBJ2-2 14 - TRBV7-2 - TGTGCCAGCAGCTTAGTTGCGGGAACCGGGGAGCTGTTTTTT CASSLVAGTGELFF
TRBJ1-2 13 - TRBV7-3 TRBD1 TGTGCCAGCAGCCCGACAGGGGAGAGTGGCTACACCTTC CASSPTGESGYTF